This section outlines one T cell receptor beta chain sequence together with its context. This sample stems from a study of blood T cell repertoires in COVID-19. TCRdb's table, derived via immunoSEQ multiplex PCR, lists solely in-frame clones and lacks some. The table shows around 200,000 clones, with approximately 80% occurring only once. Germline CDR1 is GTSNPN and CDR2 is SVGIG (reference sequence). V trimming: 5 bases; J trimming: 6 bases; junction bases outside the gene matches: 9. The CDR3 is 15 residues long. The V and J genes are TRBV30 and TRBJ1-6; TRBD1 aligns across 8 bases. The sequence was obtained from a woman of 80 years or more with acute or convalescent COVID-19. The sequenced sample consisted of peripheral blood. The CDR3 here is CAWGKGDRSNSPLHF. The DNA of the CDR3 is TGTGCCTGGGGCAAGGGGGACAGGTCTAATTCACCCCTCCACTTT.